These 19 T cell receptor beta chains originate from one sample sequenced in a study of blood T cells in healthy people across ages. Sample-barcoded 5' priming and a J-beta primer mix drove a second PCR of 7 to 11 cycles. TCRdb reprocessed the 5' RACE reads with MiXCR, giving one entry per CDR3 protein. The data hold approximately 1,000,000 distinct CDR3 sequences, with around two fifths observed a single time. The sequenced sample was blood. The source is a man between 18 and 35 years old in good health.

This clonotype was detected only a few times. The chain couples TRBV20-1 to TRBJ1-2; D gene unclear. V lost 4 bases and J lost 7, with 22 bases in between. Germline V gives CDR1 DFQATT, CDR2 SNEGSKA (reference sequence). The CDR3 is made up of 15 amino acids. The CDR3 coding sequence is TGCAGTGCTACGACCGACGAAGGGTTTCCCTCTGGCTACACCTTC. Translating gives CSATTDEGFPSGYTF.

The V gene is TRBV6-5, the J gene TRBJ2-1; D not certain. CDR3 length: 12 residues. The germline V gene encodes CDR1 MNHEY and CDR2 SVGAGI. V lost 7 bases to trimming and J lost 8 bases, with 12 bases between them. The CDR3 protein is CASMASKDEQFF. DNA for the CDR3: TGTGCCAGCATGGCCAGTAAGGATGAGCAGTTCTTC.

This clonotype has more than one count but fewer than ten. The V and J genes are TRBV28 and TRBJ1-4, with 7 bases identical to TRBD1. Germline-derived CDR1 and CDR2 are MDHEN and SYDVKM. CDR3 length equals 19 residues. J gave up 0 bases and V 2 bases, and 12 bases lay outside the gene matches. The CDR3 sequence is CASSLAFPDRTSTNEKLFF. DNA for the CDR3: TGTGCCAGCAGTTTAGCATTCCCGGACAGGACCTCAACTAATGAAAAACTGTTTTTT.

V gene TRBV20-1 combines with J gene TRBJ2-2, with 8 bases aligning to TRBD2. Trimming at V came to 0 bases and at J to 2 bases, leaving 2 bases not matched to a gene. The CDR3 totals 15 residues. CDR1 is DFQATT and CDR2 is SNEGSKA in the germline V gene (reference sequence). For the CDR3, the DNA is TGCAGTGCTAGAGAGCGGGGGGTTAACACCGGGGAGCTGTTTTTT. It codes for CSARERGVNTGELFF.

The CDR3: CAISLGDEQYF. CDR3 nucleotides: TGTGCCATCAGTTTAGGGGACGAGCAGTACTTC. The chain joins TRBV10-3 to TRBJ2-7; a weak D match, TRBD1 (5 bases). CDR1 and CDR2 (germline): ENHRY, SYGVKD. This CDR3 has 11 residues. V dropped 5 bases and J dropped 5 bases, with 7 bases sitting between them.

This clonotype was recorded at least ten times. The chain is built from TRBV20-1 and TRBJ2-3; D gene ambiguous. V lost 0 bases and J 5 bases, leaving 12 bases between the germline ends. Germline V lookup: CDR1 DFQATT, CDR2 SNEGSKA (reference sequence). The CDR3 is made up of 14 amino acids. The CDR3 region is CSARDQLGRDTQYF. The CDR3 bases are TGCAGTGCTAGAGACCAACTCGGCAGAGATACGCAGTATTTT.

As to this clonotype: One end of the junction fails to match germline, which may point to a read error. The chain recombines TRBV7-2 with TRBJ2-5; 10 bases are shared with TRBD1. Germline V gives CDR1 SGHTA, CDR2 FQGNSA. This CDR3 is 14 amino acids long. CDR3 loop: CAGSPGTGDETQYF. In nucleotides, the CDR3 is TGTGCCGGCAGTCCCGGGACAGGGGACGAGACCCAGTACTTC.

The gene calls are TRBV3-1 and TRBJ2-1; 14 nucleotides match TRBD2. This CDR3 is built from 15 residues. CDR1 LGHDT and CDR2 YNNKEL come from the germline V gene (reference sequence). With V trimmed by 3 bases and J by 9 bases, 4 bases remained unmatched. CDR3 protein: CASSQGLAGVGEQFF. The DNA of the CDR3 is TGTGCCAGCAGCCAGGGACTAGCGGGGGTTGGTGAGCAGTTCTTC.

CDR3 sequence: CATSGLTGEGRTSGGWDYNEQFF. In DNA form, the CDR3 reads TGTGCCACCAGTGGCTTGACAGGTGAGGGGCGCACTTCCGGAGGTTGGGACTACAATGAGCAGTTCTTC. V is TRBV24-1 and J is TRBJ2-1; D is perhaps TRBD1 (6 bases). V gave up 5 bases and J gave up 3 bases, with 37 bases separating them. The CDR3 runs 23 residues. In germline, CDR1 is KGHDR, CDR2 SFDVKD.

The chain combines TRBV20-1 with TRBJ2-1; D is uncertain. This CDR3 comprises 16 residues. CDR1 DFQATT and CDR2 SNEGSKA come from the germline V gene (reference sequence). V shed 0 bases and J shed 3 bases, with 15 bases lying between them. The CDR3 loop is CSARDPRKLVYNEQFF. In nucleotides, the CDR3 is TGCAGTGCTAGAGATCCACGGAAACTTGTCTACAATGAGCAGTTCTTC.

This clonotype was picked up a small number of times. The CDR3 DNA reads TGCAGTGCTAGCGTTACGGGACAGGCCAACTATGGCTACACCTTC. Its protein is CSASVTGQANYGYTF. The chain uses TRBV20-1 and TRBJ1-2, with TRBD1 matching over 8 bases. J lost 2 bases, V lost 3 bases, and 8 bases had no gene match. This CDR3 is 15 amino acids long. Germline CDR1 DFQATT, CDR2 SNEGSKA (reference sequence).

The genes are TRBV6-1 and TRBJ1-1; D is ambiguous. Germline CDR1 reads MNHNS; CDR2 reads SASEGT. Trimming shortened V by 7 bases and J by 6 bases, and 15 bases separated the two germline ends. The CDR3 runs 13 residues. CDR3 coding DNA: TGTGCCAGCACTCGGACCGGATTAGCTGAAGCTTTCTTT. This codes for CASTRTGLAEAFF.

This clonotype was counted between two and nine times. This rearrangement joins TRBV2 to TRBJ1-5, with 9 bases fitting TRBD1. The CDR3 extends over 14 amino acids. V was pared by 10 bases and J by 6 bases, with 10 bases of the junction left unmatched. From germline, CDR1 is SNHLY and CDR2 FYNNEI. CDR3 sequence (DNA): TGTGCCACCTCCACGGGACAGGGTAGTCAGCCCCAGCATTTT. Translated, it gives CATSTGQGSQPQHF.

For this clonotype: One junction end disagrees with the germline gene, perhaps due to a read error. V usage is TRBV7-9 and J usage is TRBJ1-1, with TRBD1 identical over 8 bases. The CDR3 has 15 amino acids. Looked up from germline, CDR1 is SEHNR and CDR2 is FQNEAQ (reference sequence). CDR3 loop: CAGSSTDRANTEAFF. Written as DNA, the CDR3 is TGTGCCGGCAGCTCCACGGACAGGGCGAACACTGAAGCTTTCTTT.

The table lists this clonotype with a few counts. The chain is built from TRBV5-1 and TRBJ2-2; a possible D gene is TRBD1 (5 bases). CDR3 size: 13 residues. Germline V CDR1 and CDR2: SGHRS, YFSETQ. The germline V and J ends were trimmed by 3 bases and 6 bases, with 9 bases remaining between them. The CDR3 sequence is CASSYGQPGELFF. DNA of the CDR3: TGCGCCAGCAGCTACGGACAACCCGGGGAGCTGTTTTTT.

Comment on this clonotype: A much larger clone lies a single base off, so this may be a read error. The chain combines TRBV29-1 with TRBJ2-1; possible D gene TRBD2, 6 bases. CDR1 is SQVTM and CDR2 is ANQGSEA in the germline V gene. CDR3 length: 13 residues. CDR3 in amino acids: CSVWRATYNKQFF. The CDR3 DNA reads as TGCAGCGTTTGGAGGGCTACCTACAATAAGCAGTTCTTC.

The chain is built from TRBV6-2 or TRBV6-3 and TRBJ2-3; the D gene is possibly TRBD1 (5 bases). Germline lookup yields CDR1 MNHEY and CDR2 SVGEGT. The CDR3 runs to 15 residues. Deletions cut 0 bases from V and 2 bases from J, with 9 bases between. The CDR3 loop reads CASSYSTRDTDTQYF. The CDR3 DNA follows: TGTGCCAGCAGTTACTCGACCAGGGACACAGATACGCAGTATTTT.

This clonotype was detected a few times. DNA for the CDR3: TGTGCCAGCAGGTTTAACAGGGAGAACACTGAAGCTTTCTTT. Translation: CASRFNRENTEAFF. V and J are TRBV7-2 and TRBJ1-1; a weak D match, TRBD1 (6 bases). The CDR3 is made up of 14 amino acids. Looked up from germline, CDR1 is SGHTA and CDR2 is FQGNSA. V was cut by 6 bases and J by 1 base, with 12 bases left in between.

This clonotype was counted a single time. The rearrangement links TRBV9 to TRBJ1-1; D may be TRBD1 (5 bases). The V gene's germline CDR1 is SGDLS and CDR2 YYNGEE. The V and J ends lost 4 bases and 7 bases respectively, with 14 bases between them. This CDR3 is 13 amino acids long. The CDR3 region is CASSPTTRGEAFF. The CDR3 region has the DNA TGTGCCAGCAGCCCAACTACGAGGGGTGAAGCTTTCTTT. Full variable domain (remainder filled in from reference TRBV9 and TRBJ1-1): DSGVTQTPKHLITATGQRVTLRCSPRSGDLSVYWYQQSLDQGLQFLIQYYNGEERAKGNILERFSAQQFPDLHSELNLSSLELGDSALYFCASSPTTRGEAFFGQGTRLTVV.